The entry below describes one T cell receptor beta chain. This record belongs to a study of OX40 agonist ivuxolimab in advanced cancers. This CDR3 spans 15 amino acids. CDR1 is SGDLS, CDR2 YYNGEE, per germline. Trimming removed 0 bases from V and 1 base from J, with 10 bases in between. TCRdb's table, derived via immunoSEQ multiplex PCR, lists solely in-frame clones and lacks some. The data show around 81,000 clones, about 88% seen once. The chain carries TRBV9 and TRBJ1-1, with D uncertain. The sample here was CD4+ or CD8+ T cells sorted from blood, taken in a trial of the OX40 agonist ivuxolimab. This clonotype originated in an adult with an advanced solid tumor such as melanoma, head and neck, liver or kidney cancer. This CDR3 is CASSVEWTPNTEAFF. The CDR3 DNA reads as TGTGCCAGCAGCGTAGAGTGGACCCCGAACACTGAAGCTTTCTTT. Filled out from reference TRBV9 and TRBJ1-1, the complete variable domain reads DSGVTQTPKHLITATGQRVTLRCSPRSGDLSVYWYQQSLDQGLQFLIQYYNGEERAKGNILERFSAQQFPDLHSELNLSSLELGDSALYFCASSVEWTPNTEAFFGQGTRLTVV.